This T cell receptor beta chain was recorded in a study of tumor and adjacent non-tumor tissue in lung cancer (dated by TCRdb to 2017 to 2018). About the full investigation: Of the cohort, around eleven patients had adenocarcinoma, 2 had squamous cell carcinoma and 1 had small cell lung cancer. Ages among the roughly 15 patients ranged from about 31 to 76 years, there were ten or so men and 5 women, and disease was at TNM stage I to III. A total of fewer than 150 million productive TCRbeta reads were generated by sequencing, corresponding to an average of around 3.8 million reads per sample. Using bulk TCRbeta repertoires from roughly 14 lung cancer patients, the study set lung tumor tissue side by side with matched distant non-tumor lung tissue. TCRbeta CDR3 sequencing was performed on a few dozen paired specimens, with one tumor sample and one normal lung sample collected per patient. General study outcomes and caveats: TCR diversity was significantly higher in younger patients, and greater tumor TCR diversity was associated with shorter overall survival and shorter disease-free survival. Because peripheral blood was not sequenced, the blood TCRbeta repertoires of the lung cancer patients in the study went unexamined. Tumor tissue showed significantly greater TCR diversity (inverse Simpson) than normal lung tissue (431.37 vs 166.20, P = 0.0075, Mann-Whitney U test). With only roughly 14 patients in the cohort, the authors noted that larger samples and more detailed clinical data are needed. The top 100 clones accounted for a significantly larger cumulative portion of the repertoire in normal lung than in tumor tissue. The sequencing platform is not named in the methods, and unique molecular identifiers are not mentioned.

This clonotype was picked up a small number of times. Which antigen it targets is not known. A much larger clone lies a single base off, so this may be a read error. Receptors were amplified or captured by multiplex PCR. The instrument was an Illumina HiSeq 2500. TCRbeta libraries were built by three rounds of nested PCR using primers (Table S4), following protocols modified from ARM-PCR. Before sequencing, PCR products of 200-500 bp were cut from the gel and purified using the QIAquick gel extraction kit. In the authors' own workflow: Reads were cleaned using Trimmomatic, were merged into complete CDR3 sequences using FLASH, and were assigned to V(D)J germline segments using MiTCR. Clonal diversity was calculated as the inverse Simpson's index using VDJtools. A read counted as productive if the sequence was in-frame and lacked a premature stop codon. TCRdb reran the public reads through fastp at Q25 and MiXCR, keeping productive beta chains. Each record represents a unique CDR3 protein, reported with the most common genes and DNA among its rows. None of the V and J calls come from the authors' own analysis; TCRdb made them. For this sample there are roughly 76,000 distinct CDR3 sequences; roughly 75% appear just once. The ten largest clones capture roughly 12% of the sample.

RNA was isolated from bulk unsorted tissue, and RNA quality was assessed with a NanoDrop ND-1000 and an Agilent 2100. The donors were newly diagnosed lung cancer patients admitted for thoracic surgery in China from August to November 2014 who had not received prior chemotherapy. Patients who had received previous radiotherapy or chemotherapy, or who had another concurrent cancer, were excluded from the study. Surgical tissue pieces of roughly 1-2.2 cm3 were preserved in RNAlater solution and stored at -80 °C until use. The CDR3 has 19 amino acids, counting the end cysteine and phenylalanine. The sequence is cut down to CDR3 DNA, 57 bases in frame from base 1. V and J are trimmed by 0 bases and 2 bases, and the gene matches miss 13 bases of the junction. The CDR1 and CDR2 encoded by the germline V gene (reference sequence) are SGHNT and YYREEE.

The origin of this receptor is a woman in her seventies with non-small cell lung cancer. The sequencing input was lung tumor tissue. The sequence links TRBV5-4 to TRBJ2-5; 10 bases in the middle match TRBD2. The DNA reads TGTGCCAGCAGCTTGGAACTCTGTCTAGCGGGAGTGTGGCAAGAGACCCAGTACTTC. Its amino acids are CASSLELCLAGVWQETQYF. Where the CDR3 stops, the reference TRBV5-4 and TRBJ2-5 genes take over; the full variable domain is ETGVTQSPTHLIKTRGQQVTLRCSSQSGHNTVSWYQQALGQGPQFIFQYYREEENGRGNFPPRFSGLQFPNYSSELNVNALELDDSALYLCASSLELCLAGVWQETQYFGPGTRLLVL.